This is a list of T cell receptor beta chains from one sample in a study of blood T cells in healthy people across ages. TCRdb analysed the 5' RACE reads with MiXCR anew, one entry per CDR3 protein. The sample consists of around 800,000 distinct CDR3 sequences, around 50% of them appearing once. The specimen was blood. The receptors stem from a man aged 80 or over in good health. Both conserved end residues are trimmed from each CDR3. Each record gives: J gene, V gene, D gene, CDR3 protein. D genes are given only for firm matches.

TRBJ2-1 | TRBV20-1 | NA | SARSGVDEQF
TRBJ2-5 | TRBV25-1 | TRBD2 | ASSGEGPETQY
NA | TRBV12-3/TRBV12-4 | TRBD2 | ASSSSGGGDIQY
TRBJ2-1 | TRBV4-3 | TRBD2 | ASSHLTSGGNEQF
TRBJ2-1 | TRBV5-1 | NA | ASSREGEQF
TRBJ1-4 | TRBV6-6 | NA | ASSYSWGVEEKLF
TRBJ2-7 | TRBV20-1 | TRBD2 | SARVGLERLAGGWVSYEQY
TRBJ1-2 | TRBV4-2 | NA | ASSQSGAIGMLGYT
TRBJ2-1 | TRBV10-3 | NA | AISESALDGEQF
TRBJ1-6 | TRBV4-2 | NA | ASSHALGPLH
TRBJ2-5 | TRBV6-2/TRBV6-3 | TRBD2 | ASSPLRTSGSQETQY
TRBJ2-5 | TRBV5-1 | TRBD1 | ASSVDRGVIQETQY
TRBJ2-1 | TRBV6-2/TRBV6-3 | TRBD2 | ASSLTSGRAGQGSYNEQF
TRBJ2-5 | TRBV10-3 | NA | ATKGRETQY
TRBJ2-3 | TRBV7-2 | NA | ASSSWGDTQY
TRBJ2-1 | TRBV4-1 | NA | ASSQEVALWNNEQF
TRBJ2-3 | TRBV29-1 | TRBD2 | SVYAGGGDTQY
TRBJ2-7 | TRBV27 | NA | ASSLKYGYEQY
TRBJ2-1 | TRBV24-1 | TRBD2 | ATSERTSTYNEQF
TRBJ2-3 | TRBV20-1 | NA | SARGNFAGVADTQY
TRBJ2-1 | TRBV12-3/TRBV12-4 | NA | ASTTGFTSYNEQF
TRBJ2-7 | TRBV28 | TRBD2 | ASSYTGGPYHEQY
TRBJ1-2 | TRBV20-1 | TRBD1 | SAPEGQRSGYT
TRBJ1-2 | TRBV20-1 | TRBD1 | SARDLGAGGYRYGYT
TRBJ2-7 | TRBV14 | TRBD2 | ASSDGLAGGREQY
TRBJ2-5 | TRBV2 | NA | ASSRRDRQETQY
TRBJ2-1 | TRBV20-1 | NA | SARDLPNEQF
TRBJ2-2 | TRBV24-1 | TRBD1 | TTSDLQQGLSGELF
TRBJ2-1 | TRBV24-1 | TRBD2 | ATSNTQGSSGFYNEQF
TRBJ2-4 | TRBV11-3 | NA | ASSLDRGPHVGGNIQY
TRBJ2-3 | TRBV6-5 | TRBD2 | ASSSPGGGLAGGPGTDTQY
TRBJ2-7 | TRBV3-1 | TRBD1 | ASSQDRRGREQY
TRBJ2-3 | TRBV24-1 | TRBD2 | ATSGLTSGSSDTQY
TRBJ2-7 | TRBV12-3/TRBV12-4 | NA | ASSLRGTAIYEQY
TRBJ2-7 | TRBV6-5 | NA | ASKDETYEQY
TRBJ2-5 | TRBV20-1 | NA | SALAQQETQY
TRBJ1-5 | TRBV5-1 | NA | ASSLVPGGEKVNQPQH
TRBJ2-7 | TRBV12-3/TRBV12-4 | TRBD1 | ASSHYEGTGGYEQY
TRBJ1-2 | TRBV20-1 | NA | SAREGNYGYT
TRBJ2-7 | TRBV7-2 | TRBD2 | ASSLGTSGMYEQY
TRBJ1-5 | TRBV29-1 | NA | SVWGGISGQPQH
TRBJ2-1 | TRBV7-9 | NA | ASSFRNGAGTNEQF
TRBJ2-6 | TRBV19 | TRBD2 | ASSLPGLALGANVLT
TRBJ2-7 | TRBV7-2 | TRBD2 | ASSLAGLAIYEQY
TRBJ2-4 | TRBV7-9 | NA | ASSLQAKNIQY
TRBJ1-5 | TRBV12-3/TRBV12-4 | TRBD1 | ASRSTRTGKNSNQPQH
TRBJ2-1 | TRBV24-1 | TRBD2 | ATRGTSGTHEQF
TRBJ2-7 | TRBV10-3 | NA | AISEPGTTYEQY
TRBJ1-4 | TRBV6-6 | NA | ASRNGGAYEKLF
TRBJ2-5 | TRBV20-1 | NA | SARVDHNEQY
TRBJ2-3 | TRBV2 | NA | ASSGQGSDTQY
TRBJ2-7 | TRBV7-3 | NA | ASSPPGEGSEQY
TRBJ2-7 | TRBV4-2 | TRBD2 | ASSPPGTSFYEQY
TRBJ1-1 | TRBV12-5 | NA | ASGLLWTEAF